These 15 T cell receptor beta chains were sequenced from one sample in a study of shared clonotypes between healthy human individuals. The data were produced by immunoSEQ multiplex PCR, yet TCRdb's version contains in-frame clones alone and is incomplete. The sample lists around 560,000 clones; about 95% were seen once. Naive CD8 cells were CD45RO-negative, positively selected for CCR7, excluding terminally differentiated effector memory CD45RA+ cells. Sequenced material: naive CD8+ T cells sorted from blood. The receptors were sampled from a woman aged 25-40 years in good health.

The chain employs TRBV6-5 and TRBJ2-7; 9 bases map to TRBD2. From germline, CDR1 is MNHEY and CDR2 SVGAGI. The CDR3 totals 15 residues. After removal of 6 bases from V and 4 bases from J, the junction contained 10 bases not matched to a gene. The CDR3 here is CASSLGLAGKYEQYF. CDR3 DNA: TGTGCCAGCAGCTTAGGGCTAGCGGGGAAATACGAGCAGTACTTC.

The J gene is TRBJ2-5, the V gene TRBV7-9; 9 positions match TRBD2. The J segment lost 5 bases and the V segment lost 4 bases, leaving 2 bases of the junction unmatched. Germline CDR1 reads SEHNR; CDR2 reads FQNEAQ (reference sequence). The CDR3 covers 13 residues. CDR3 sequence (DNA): TGTGCCAGCAGCTCGGGACTAGCTGAGACCCAGTACTTC. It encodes CASSSGLAETQYF.

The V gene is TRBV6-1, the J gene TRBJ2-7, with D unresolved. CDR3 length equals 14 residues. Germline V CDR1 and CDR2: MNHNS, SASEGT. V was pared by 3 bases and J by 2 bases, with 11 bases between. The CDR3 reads CASSEGQPTYEQYF. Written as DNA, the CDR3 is TGTGCCAGCAGTGAGGGTCAGCCAACCTACGAGCAGTACTTC.

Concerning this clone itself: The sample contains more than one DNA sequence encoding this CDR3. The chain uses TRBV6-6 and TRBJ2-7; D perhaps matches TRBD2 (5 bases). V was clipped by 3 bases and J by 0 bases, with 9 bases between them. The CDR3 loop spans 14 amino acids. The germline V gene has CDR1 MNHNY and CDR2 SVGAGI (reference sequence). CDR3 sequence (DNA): TGTGCCAGCAGTTATGGGGAGAGCTCCTACGAGCAGTACTTC. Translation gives CASSYGESSYEQYF.

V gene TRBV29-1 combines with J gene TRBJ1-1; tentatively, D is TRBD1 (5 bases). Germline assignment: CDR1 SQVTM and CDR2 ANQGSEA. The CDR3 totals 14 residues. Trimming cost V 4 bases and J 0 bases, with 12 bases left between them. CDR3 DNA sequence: TGCAGCGTTGGTTGGGGGTCTCTGAACACTGAAGCTTTCTTT. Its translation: CSVGWGSLNTEAFF.

In DNA form, the CDR3 reads TGTGCCAGCAGCTGGACAGGGGGCGCGGGGGGCGAGCAGTACTTC. Its protein is CASSWTGGAGGEQYF. This chain links TRBV7-8 with TRBJ2-7; TRBD1 matches at 11 bases. The CDR3 runs to 15 residues. The germline V gene has CDR1 SGHVS and CDR2 FQNEAQ. V lost 4 bases to trimming and J lost 6 bases; unmatched junction nucleotides: 8.

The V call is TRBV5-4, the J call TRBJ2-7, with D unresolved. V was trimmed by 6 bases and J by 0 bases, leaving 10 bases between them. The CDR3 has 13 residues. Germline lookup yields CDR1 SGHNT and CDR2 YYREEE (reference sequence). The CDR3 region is CASTVDGSYEQYF. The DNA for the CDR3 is TGTGCCAGCACTGTCGACGGCTCCTACGAGCAGTACTTC.

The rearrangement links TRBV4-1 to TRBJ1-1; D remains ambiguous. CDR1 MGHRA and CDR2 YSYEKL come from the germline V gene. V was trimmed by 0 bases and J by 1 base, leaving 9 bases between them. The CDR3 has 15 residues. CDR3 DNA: TGCGCCAGCAGCCAAGATGTTGGGAGGAACACTGAAGCTTTCTTT. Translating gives CASSQDVGRNTEAFF.

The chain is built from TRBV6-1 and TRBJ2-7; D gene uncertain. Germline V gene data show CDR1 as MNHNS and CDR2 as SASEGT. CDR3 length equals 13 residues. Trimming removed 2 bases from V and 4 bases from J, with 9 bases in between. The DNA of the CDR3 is TGTGCCAGCAGTGAATCGGACGGGTACGAGCAGTACTTC. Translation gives CASSESDGYEQYF.

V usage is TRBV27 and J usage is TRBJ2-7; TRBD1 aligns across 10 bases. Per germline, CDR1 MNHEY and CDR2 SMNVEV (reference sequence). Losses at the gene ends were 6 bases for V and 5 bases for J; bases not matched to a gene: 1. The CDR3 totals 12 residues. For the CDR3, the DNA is TGTGCCAGCAGGGGACAGGGGCACGAGCAGTACTTC. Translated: CASRGQGHEQYF.

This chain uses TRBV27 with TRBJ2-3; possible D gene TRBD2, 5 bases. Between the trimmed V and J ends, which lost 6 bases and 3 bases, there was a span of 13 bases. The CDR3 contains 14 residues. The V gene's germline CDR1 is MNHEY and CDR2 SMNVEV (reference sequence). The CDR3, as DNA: TGTGCCAGCAGCCCAATGCCGGGGACAGATACGCAGTATTTT. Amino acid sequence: CASSPMPGTDTQYF.

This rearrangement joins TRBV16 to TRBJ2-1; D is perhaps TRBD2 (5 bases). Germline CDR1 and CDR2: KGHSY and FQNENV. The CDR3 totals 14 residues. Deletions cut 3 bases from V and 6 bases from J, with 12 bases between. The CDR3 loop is CASSHPSSSNEQFF. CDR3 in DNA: TGTGCCAGCAGCCATCCTAGCTCTAGCAATGAGCAGTTCTTC.

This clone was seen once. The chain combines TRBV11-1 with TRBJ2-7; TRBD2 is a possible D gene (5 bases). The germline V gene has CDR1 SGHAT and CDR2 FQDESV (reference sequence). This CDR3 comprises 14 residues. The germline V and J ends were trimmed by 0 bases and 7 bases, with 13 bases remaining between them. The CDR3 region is CASSLAGVRREQYF. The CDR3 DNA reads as TGTGCCAGCAGCTTAGCGGGAGTGCGTCGGGAGCAGTACTTC. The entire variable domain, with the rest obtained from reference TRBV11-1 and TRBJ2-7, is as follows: EAEVAQSPRYKITEKSQAVAFWCDPISGHATLYWYRQILGQGPELLVQFQDESVVDDSQLPKDRFSAERLKGVDSTLKIQPAELGDSAMYLCASSLAGVRREQYFGPGTRLTVT.

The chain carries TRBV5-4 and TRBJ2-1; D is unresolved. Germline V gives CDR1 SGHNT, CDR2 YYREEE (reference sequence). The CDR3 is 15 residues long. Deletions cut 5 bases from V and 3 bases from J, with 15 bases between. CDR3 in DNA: TGTGCCAGCAGGACCTCGGGCCCTTACTACAATGAGCAGTTCTTC. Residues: CASRTSGPYYNEQFF.

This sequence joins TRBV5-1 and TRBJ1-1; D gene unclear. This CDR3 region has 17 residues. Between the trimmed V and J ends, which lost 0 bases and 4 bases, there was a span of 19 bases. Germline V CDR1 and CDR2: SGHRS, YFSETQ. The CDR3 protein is CASSLADGSWGGTEAFF. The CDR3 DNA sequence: TGCGCCAGCAGCTTGGCCGACGGTTCTTGGGGTGGCACTGAAGCTTTCTTT.